Described below is a single T cell receptor (beta chain) sequence and its context. Its antigen is still unknown. The data were taken from a study of blood T cells in healthy people across ages. Findings and caveats of the study: In these data, TCR beta diversity tracked strongly with naive T cell percentage.

Germline CDR1 reads SGDLS; CDR2 reads YYNGEE. With 1 base clipped from V and 0 bases from J, the junction kept 1 base outside the gene matches. The CDR3 covers 15 residues. Ten milliliters of peripheral blood were drawn from each donor. It was with a sample-barcoded 5' primer and a J-beta primer mix that a second PCR of roughly 6 to 12 cycles was run. A tag from a template-switch adaptor with 12 random nucleotides marked each cDNA molecule. Every sample gave at least 3 million paired-end reads containing CDR3. TCRdb reprocessed the 5' RACE reads with MiXCR, giving one entry per CDR3 protein. The sample consists of hundreds of thousands of distinct CDR3 sequences, roughly three fifths of them appearing once.

The sequenced sample consisted of blood. This chain connects TRBV9 to TRBJ2-5, with 9 bases fitting TRBD2. The clonotype was recovered from a man in his forties in good health. DNA for the CDR3: TGTGCCAGCAGCGTAACTAGCGGGTACCAAGAGACCCAGTACTTC. Its protein product is CASSVTSGYQETQYF.